The 14 T cell receptor beta chains given below trace back to one sample, sequenced in a study of cytomegalovirus exposure and HLA in healthy donors. The PCR had 60 Vbeta and 13 Jbeta primers. The assay was immunoSEQ multiplex PCR, and TCRdb's table has in-frame clones only and misses some. The sample holds 90,000 or so clones, about 77% seen once. Sequencing was carried out using PBMCs. These receptors were collected from a male donor in good health and CMV-seropositive.

The chain combines TRBV5-1 with TRBJ2-7; D may be TRBD1 (6 bases). V shed 0 bases and J shed 5 bases, with 21 bases lying between them. Germline V CDR1 and CDR2: SGHRS, YFSETQ. The CDR3 sequence is 17 residues long. CDR3 bases: TGCGCCAGCAGCTTGGGGTCAGTGGGTGGGGGCCGGAACGAGCAGTACTTC. Its translation: CASSLGSVGGGRNEQYF.

Details on this clone: At one end the junction does not follow the germline gene, possibly because of a read error. This chain connects TRBV28 to TRBJ2-7, with 10 bases identical to TRBD2. CDR1 MDHEN and CDR2 SYDVKM come from the germline V gene. The CDR3 totals 15 residues. DNA for the CDR3: TGTGCCAGCAGGGCCTTAGCGGGGGGCACCTACAAGCAGTACTTC. Amino acid sequence: CASRALAGGTYKQYF.

The rearrangement joins TRBV11-3 to TRBJ2-2, with D perhaps TRBD1 (6 bases). Between the trimmed V and J ends, which lost 3 bases and 2 bases, there was a span of 16 bases. The germline CDR1 and CDR2 sequences are SGHNT and YENEEA. The CDR3 spans 17 residues. CDR3 sequence: CASSFDQGTRNTGELFF. The CDR3, as DNA: TGTGCCAGCAGCTTCGATCAGGGGACGAGAAACACCGGGGAGCTGTTTTTT.

J is TRBJ2-7 and V is TRBV5-1, with TRBD2 matching 8 bases. Germline-derived CDR1 and CDR2 are SGHRS and YFSETQ. This CDR3 has 12 amino acids. V gave up 4 bases and J gave up 7 bases; unmatched junction bases: 4. The CDR3 loop is CASSTGGGEQYF. For the CDR3, the DNA is TGCGCCAGCAGCACCGGGGGGGGAGAGCAGTACTTC.

The chain uses TRBV4-2 and TRBJ2-7; 11 nucleotides agree with TRBD2. Germline trimming cut 1 base from V and 6 bases from J; bases unmatched to any gene: 5. From germline, CDR1 is LGHNA and CDR2 YNFKEQ. The CDR3 is made up of 15 amino acids. In DNA, the CDR3 is TGTGCCAGCAGCCAAGTTACTAGCGGGAGCTTCGAGCAGTACTTC. Translation gives CASSQVTSGSFEQYF.

This chain joins TRBV2 and TRBJ2-1, with D perhaps matching TRBD1 (5 bases). This CDR3 has 14 residues. V lost 6 bases and J lost 2, with 11 bases in between. Germline loops: CDR1 SNHLY, CDR2 FYNNEI. The CDR3 protein is CASSDQGAYNEQFF. The CDR3 DNA reads TGTGCCAGCAGCGATCAGGGCGCCTACAATGAGCAGTTCTTC.

CDR3 sequence (DNA): TGTGCCAGCAGCCAAACAGAGTCCTACGAGCAGTACTTC. It specifies CASSQTESYEQYF. The chain recombines TRBV4-2 with TRBJ2-5; unclear D gene. The DNA end is more similar to TRBJ2-7, so the J call may be wrong. The CDR3 length is 13 residues. From germline, CDR1 is LGHNA and CDR2 YNFKEQ.

The chain links TRBV18 to TRBJ1-5, with 9 bases identical to TRBD1. The junction had 7 bases not matched to a gene; V was cut back by 3 bases and J by 4 bases. The germline V gene encodes CDR1 KGHSH and CDR2 LQKENI. The CDR3 extends over 16 amino acids. The CDR3 here is CASSPVRDRVNQPQHF. Here the CDR3 DNA reads TGTGCCAGCTCACCTGTCCGGGACAGGGTGAATCAGCCCCAGCATTTT. Full variable domain (remainder filled in from reference TRBV18 and TRBJ1-5): NAGVMQNPRHLVRRRGQEARLRCSPMKGHSHVYWYRQLPEEGLKFMVYLQKENIIDESGMPKERFSAEFPKEGPSILRIQQVVRGDSAAYFCASSPVRDRVNQPQHFGDGTRLSIL.

This clone was detected only a few times. This chain uses TRBV5-1 with TRBJ1-1; D may be TRBD1 (5 bases). This CDR3 is 15 amino acids long. CDR1 SGHRS and CDR2 YFSETQ come from the germline V gene. The germline V and J ends were trimmed by 0 bases and 5 bases, with 14 bases remaining between them. In DNA form, the CDR3 reads TGCGCCAGCAGCTTGGCTGGGCAGGGATGGACTGAAGCTTTCTTT. Protein: CASSLAGQGWTEAFF.

V and J are TRBV6-5 and TRBJ2-2, with a possible D match to TRBD2 (5 bases). Trimming cost V 2 bases and J 10 bases, with 11 bases left between them. This CDR3 is 13 amino acids long. CDR1 and CDR2 from the germline V gene are MNHEY and SVGAGI. The CDR3 loop reads CASSYHGLTELFF. Here the CDR3 DNA reads TGTGCCAGCAGTTACCACGGACTGACGGAGCTGTTTTTT.

The chain links TRBV10-3 to TRBJ1-1, with 9 positions matching TRBD1. The CDR3 is 15 residues long. The J segment lost 5 bases and the V segment lost 10 bases, leaving 14 bases of the junction unmatched. Germline CDR1 and CDR2: ENHRY and SYGVKD. The CDR3 sequence is CASRDRAQGGTEAFF. In nucleotides, the CDR3 is TGTGCCAGCCGGGACAGGGCCCAAGGGGGAACTGAAGCTTTCTTT.

The chain recombines TRBV6-1 with TRBJ1-4, with TRBD1 matching over 8 bases. Germline values: CDR1 MNHNS, CDR2 SASEGT. This CDR3 spans 14 amino acids. The V gene end was trimmed by 7 bases and the J gene end by 4 bases; junction bases not matched to a gene: 5. The CDR3 coding sequence is TGTGCCAGCAAGACAGGGGTCTTTAATGAAAAACTGTTTTTT. As protein: CASKTGVFNEKLFF.

The V call is TRBV5-5, the J call TRBJ2-5; a weak D match, TRBD2 (5 bases). Germline CDR1 is SGHKS and CDR2 is YYEKEE (reference sequence). This CDR3 region has 15 residues. V lost 0 bases and J 5 bases, leaving 14 bases between the germline ends. CDR3 sequence: CASSLVPGGGETQYF. Here the CDR3 DNA reads TGTGCCAGCAGCTTGGTGCCAGGAGGCGGCGAGACCCAGTACTTC.

The chain uses TRBV10-1 and TRBJ1-6; D is unresolved. Germline loops: CDR1 WNHNN, CDR2 SYGVQD (reference sequence). The CDR3 totals 17 residues. V lost 0 bases and J 0 bases, leaving 9 bases between the germline ends. The DNA of the CDR3 is TGCGCCAGCAGTGAGTCGGGCAGCAGCTCCTATAATTCACCCCTCCACTTT. This translates into CASSESGSSSYNSPLHF.